The 15 T cell receptor beta chains in this list originate from one sample, sequenced in a study of T-cell memory formation after mild COVID-19. TCRdb called the 5' RACE reads again in MiXCR, with one record for every CDR3 protein. This sample yields 150,000 or so distinct CDR3 sequences, of which roughly 15% are seen a single time; about 14% belongs to the top ten. Source material: PBMCs or a T cell subset sorted from them (not recorded which). These receptors originate from an adult woman who had mild COVID-19 (a few samples of this study predate the infection). Cell type and time point are not known.

This chain joins TRBV7-2 and TRBJ2-1; D may be TRBD1 (5 bases). Per germline, CDR1 SGHTA and CDR2 FQGNSA. The V and J ends lost 1 base and 6 bases respectively, with 16 bases between them. The CDR3 has 16 residues. The CDR3 bases are TGTGCCAGCAGCTTAGTAAGGGCGCCCAGGGCCAATGAGCAGTTCTTC. This codes for CASSLVRAPRANEQFF.

V is TRBV3-1 and J is TRBJ2-7; 11 nucleotides match TRBD2. Germline V gives CDR1 LGHDT, CDR2 YNNKEL (reference sequence). The CDR3 spans 14 residues. Trimming cost V 4 bases and J 6 bases; bases outside gene matches: 5. The CDR3 loop is CASSPIAGGAEQYF. CDR3 coding DNA: TGTGCCAGCAGCCCCATAGCGGGGGGGGCCGAGCAGTACTTC.

This clonotype turned up a few times. The rearrangement links TRBV20-1 to TRBJ2-3; D is unclear. With 5 bases removed from V and 10 bases from J, the gap between germline ends came to 10 bases. Per the germline V gene, CDR1 is DFQATT and CDR2 is SNEGSKA (reference sequence). CDR3 size: 10 residues. DNA for the CDR3: TGCAGTGCTCCTGCGGTGGCGCAGTATTTT. The encoded protein is CSAPAVAQYF.

This clonotype appeared many times. V gene TRBV7-6 combines with J gene TRBJ2-5; 9 bases map to TRBD2. The CDR3 consists of 15 residues. CDR1 SGHVS and CDR2 FNYEAQ come from the germline V gene. J gave up 7 bases and V 1 base, and 7 bases lay outside the gene matches. Written as DNA, the CDR3 is TGTGCCAGCAGCTTAGGGCGACTAGCGGAGGGGACCCAGTACTTC. This gives the protein CASSLGRLAEGTQYF. The entire variable domain, with the rest obtained from reference TRBV7-6 and TRBJ2-5, is as follows: GAGVSQSPRYKVTKRGQDVALRCDPISGHVSLYWYRQALGQGPEFLTYFNYEAQQDKSGLPNDRFSAERPEGSISTLTIQRTEQRDSAMYRCASSLGRLAEGTQYFGPGTRLLVL.

This clonotype was seen a few times. The chain uses TRBV5-1 and TRBJ2-7; 10 positions agree with TRBD1. CDR1 SGHRS and CDR2 YFSETQ come from the germline V gene. V lost 3 bases, J lost 3 bases, and 6 bases stayed unmatched. The CDR3 is 15 amino acids. CDR3 nucleotide sequence: TGCGCCAGCAGCTCACCCGGGACAGGGGACTACGAGCAGTACTTC. Protein product: CASSSPGTGDYEQYF.

In its sample, this clonotype was seen a few times. The chain has TRBV12-3 or TRBV12-4 and TRBJ2-1; D may be TRBD1 or TRBD2 (6 bases each). The CDR3 is 16 residues long. Trimming left V 5 bases short and J 6 bases short, with 20 bases between. The CDR3: CASSPGAGQGRNEQFF. The DNA for the CDR3 is TGTGCCAGCAGTCCGGGGGCGGGACAAGGACGCAATGAGCAGTTCTTC.

This clonotype was recorded at least ten times. This rearrangement joins TRBV9 to TRBJ2-7, with 10 bases lining up with TRBD1. This CDR3 comprises 15 residues. Unmatched junction bases numbered 7, after V lost 4 bases and J lost 3 bases. Looked up from germline, CDR1 is SGDLS and CDR2 is YYNGEE. CDR3 bases: TGTGCCAGCAGCCCCGACAGGGGGCGGATCTACGAGCAGTACTTC. This encodes CASSPDRGRIYEQYF.

The chain joins TRBV27 to TRBJ2-7; D unclear. CDR1 is MNHEY and CDR2 is SMNVEV in the germline V gene (reference sequence). V dropped 4 bases and J dropped 3 bases, with 7 bases sitting between them. The CDR3 is made up of 12 amino acids. The CDR3 loop is CASSSNLYEQYF. The CDR3 region has the DNA TGTGCCAGCAGTTCCAACCTCTACGAGCAGTACTTC.

This clonotype was counted between two and nine times. The J gene is TRBJ2-2, the V gene TRBV12-3 or TRBV12-4; 7 bases map to TRBD1. With 7 bases clipped from V and 6 bases from J, the junction kept 5 bases outside the gene matches. The CDR3 spans 13 residues. The CDR3: CASKAGGAGELFF. In nucleotides, the CDR3 is TGTGCCAGCAAGGCAGGGGGTGCCGGGGAGCTGTTTTTT.

There are a few counts of this clonotype. The chain uses TRBV29-1 and TRBJ1-1, with 8 bases matching TRBD1. V was clipped by 8 bases and J by 0 bases; unmatched bases: 8. This CDR3 spans 14 amino acids. The germline gives CDR1 SQVTM, CDR2 ANQGSEA. The CDR3 region is CSYEPGQVNTEAFF. Written as DNA, the CDR3 is TGCAGCTACGAACCGGGACAGGTGAACACTGAAGCTTTCTTT.

This clonotype was observed a few times. This chain links TRBV10-3 with TRBJ2-7; D remains unclear. CDR3 length equals 14 residues. V lost 0 bases and J 3 bases, leaving 9 bases between the germline ends. Germline values: CDR1 ENHRY, CDR2 SYGVKD. DNA of the CDR3: TGTGCCATCAGTGAGTCGTACGGTTTCTACGAGCAGTACTTC. Protein product: CAISESYGFYEQYF.

The chain joins TRBV7-9 to TRBJ2-1; a weak D match, TRBD1 (6 bases). V lost 5 bases and J lost 5, with 16 bases in between. The CDR3 is 15 residues long. Germline lookup yields CDR1 SEHNR and CDR2 FQNEAQ (reference sequence). The CDR3 nucleotides read TGTGCCAGCAGCAGCAGGGGCGGACGGGACAATGAGCAGTTCTTC. Translated: CASSSRGGRDNEQFF.

The chain couples TRBV2 to TRBJ2-1; perhaps TRBD1 as D (5 bases). Germline CDR1 is SNHLY and CDR2 is FYNNEI. The CDR3 spans 15 residues. Trimming stripped 3 bases from V and 3 bases from J, with 12 bases between. CDR3 bases: TGTGCCAGCAGTGATTCCAGGGCCTTCTACAATGAGCAGTTCTTC. This gives the protein CASSDSRAFYNEQFF.

This rearrangement joins TRBV18 to TRBJ1-5; D remains ambiguous. The CDR3 has 13 amino acids. V lost 2 bases and J 5 bases, leaving 7 bases between the germline ends. The germline gives CDR1 KGHSH, CDR2 LQKENI. The CDR3 DNA reads as TGTGCCAGCTCACCAACCCGTGATCAGCCCCAGCATTTT. Its protein is CASSPTRDQPQHF.

The V and J genes are TRBV19 and TRBJ2-2, with 9 bases fitting TRBD1. Germline V gene data show CDR1 as LNHDA and CDR2 as SQIVND (reference sequence). The CDR3 has 16 amino acids. V lost 5 bases to trimming and J lost 2 bases; unmatched junction nucleotides: 6. The CDR3 DNA reads TGTGCCAGTAGTCTATGGACAGGGGTAAACACCGGGGAGCTGTTTTTT. Translation: CASSLWTGVNTGELFF.